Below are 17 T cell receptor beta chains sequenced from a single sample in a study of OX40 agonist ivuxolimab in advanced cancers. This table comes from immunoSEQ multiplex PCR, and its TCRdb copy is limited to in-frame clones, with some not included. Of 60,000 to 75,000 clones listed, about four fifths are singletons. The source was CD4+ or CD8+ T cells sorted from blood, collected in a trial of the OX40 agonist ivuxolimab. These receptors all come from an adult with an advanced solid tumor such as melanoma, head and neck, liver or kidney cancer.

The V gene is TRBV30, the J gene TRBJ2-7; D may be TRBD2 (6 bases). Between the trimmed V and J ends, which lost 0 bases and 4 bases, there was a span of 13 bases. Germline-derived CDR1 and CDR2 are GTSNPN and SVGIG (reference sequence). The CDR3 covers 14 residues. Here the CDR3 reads CAWSVPGGRYEQYF. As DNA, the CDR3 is TGTGCCTGGAGTGTACCCGGGGGAAGGTACGAGCAGTACTTC.

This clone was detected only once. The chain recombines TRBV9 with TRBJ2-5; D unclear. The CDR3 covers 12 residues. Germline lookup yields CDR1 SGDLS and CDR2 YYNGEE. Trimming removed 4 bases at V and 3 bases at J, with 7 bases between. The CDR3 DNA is TGTGCCAGCAGCCCCCACAAAGAGACCCAGTACTTC. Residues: CASSPHKETQYF.

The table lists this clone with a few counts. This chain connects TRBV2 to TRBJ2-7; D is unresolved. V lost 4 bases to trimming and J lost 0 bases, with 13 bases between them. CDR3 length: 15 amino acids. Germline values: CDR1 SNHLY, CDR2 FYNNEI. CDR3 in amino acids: CASSGVGFGSYEQYF. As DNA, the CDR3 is TGTGCCAGCAGTGGGGTGGGATTTGGCTCCTACGAGCAGTACTTC.

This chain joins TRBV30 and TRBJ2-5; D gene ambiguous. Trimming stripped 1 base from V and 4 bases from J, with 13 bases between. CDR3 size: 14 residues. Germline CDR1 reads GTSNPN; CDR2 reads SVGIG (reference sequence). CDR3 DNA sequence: TGTGCCTGGAGTGGAGGCGACCAGCGAGAGACCCAGTACTTC. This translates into CAWSGGDQRETQYF.

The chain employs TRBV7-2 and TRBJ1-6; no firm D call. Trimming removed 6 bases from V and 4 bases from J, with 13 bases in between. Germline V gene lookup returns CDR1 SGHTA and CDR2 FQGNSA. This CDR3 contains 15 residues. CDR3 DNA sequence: TGTGCCAGCAGTTTACTCCGGGATTATAATTCACCCCTCCACTTT. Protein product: CASSLLRDYNSPLHF. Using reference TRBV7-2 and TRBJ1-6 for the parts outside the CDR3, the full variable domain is GAGVSQSPSNKVTEKGKDVELRCDPISGHTALYWYRQSLGQGLEFLIYFQGNSAPDKSGLPSDRFSAERTGGSVSTLTIQRTQQEDSAVYLCASSLLRDYNSPLHFGNGTRLTVT.

This CDR3 reads CAISLQGITEAFF. The CDR3 DNA is TGTGCCATCAGTCTTCAGGGGATCACTGAAGCTTTCTTT. The chain employs TRBV10-3 and TRBJ1-1; D is perhaps TRBD1 (6 bases). Germline-derived CDR1 and CDR2 are ENHRY and SYGVKD. The V end lost 5 bases, the J end lost 4 bases, and 11 bases lay between the germline ends. The CDR3 is made up of 13 amino acids.

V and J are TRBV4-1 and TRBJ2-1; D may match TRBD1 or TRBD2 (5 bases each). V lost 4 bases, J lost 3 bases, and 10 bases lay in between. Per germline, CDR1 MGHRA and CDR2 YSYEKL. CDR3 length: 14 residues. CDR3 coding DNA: TGCGCCAGCAGCCCGGACACTAGCTACAATGAGCAGTTCTTC. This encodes CASSPDTSYNEQFF.

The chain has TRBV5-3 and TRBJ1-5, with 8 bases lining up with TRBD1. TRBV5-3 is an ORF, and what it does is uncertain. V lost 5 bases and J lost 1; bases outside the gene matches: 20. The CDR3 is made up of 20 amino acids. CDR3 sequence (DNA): TGTGCCAGAAGTAAAAATAGGCGCTACAGGGGGTTGTCGAGCAATCAGCCCCAGCATTTT. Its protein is CARSKNRRYRGLSSNQPQHF.

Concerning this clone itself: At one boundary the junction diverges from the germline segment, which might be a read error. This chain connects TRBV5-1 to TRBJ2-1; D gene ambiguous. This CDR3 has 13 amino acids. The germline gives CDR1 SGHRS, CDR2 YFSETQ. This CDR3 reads CANSPVRWDEQFF. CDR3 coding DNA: TGCGCCAACAGCCCCGTGCGATGGGATGAGCAGTTCTTC.

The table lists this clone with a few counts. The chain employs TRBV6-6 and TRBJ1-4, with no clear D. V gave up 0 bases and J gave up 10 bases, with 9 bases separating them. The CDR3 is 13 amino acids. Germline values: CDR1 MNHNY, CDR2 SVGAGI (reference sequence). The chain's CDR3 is CASSYSTEGKLFF. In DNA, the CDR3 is TGTGCCAGCAGTTACTCGACTGAAGGAAAACTGTTTTTT.

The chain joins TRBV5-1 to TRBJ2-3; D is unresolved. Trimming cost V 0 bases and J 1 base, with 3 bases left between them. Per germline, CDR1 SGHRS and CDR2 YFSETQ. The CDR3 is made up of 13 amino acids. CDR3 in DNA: TGCGCCAGCAGCTTGGTGGGCACAGATACGCAGTATTTT. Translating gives CASSLVGTDTQYF.

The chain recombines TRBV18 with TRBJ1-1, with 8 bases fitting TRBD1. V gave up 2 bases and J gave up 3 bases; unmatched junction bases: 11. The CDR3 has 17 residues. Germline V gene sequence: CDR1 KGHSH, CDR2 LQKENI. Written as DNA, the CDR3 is TGTGCCAGCTCACCAAGGCGGACAGGGAGCAGTCACACTGAAGCTTTCTTT. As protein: CASSPRRTGSSHTEAFF.

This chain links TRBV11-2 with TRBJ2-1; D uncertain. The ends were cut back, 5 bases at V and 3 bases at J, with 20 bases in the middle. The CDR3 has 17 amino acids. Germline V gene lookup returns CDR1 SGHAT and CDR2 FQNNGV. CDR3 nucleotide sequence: TGTGCCAGCAGCATAAGCCCGGACCGCCATGACTACAATGAGCAGTTCTTC. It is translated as CASSISPDRHDYNEQFF.

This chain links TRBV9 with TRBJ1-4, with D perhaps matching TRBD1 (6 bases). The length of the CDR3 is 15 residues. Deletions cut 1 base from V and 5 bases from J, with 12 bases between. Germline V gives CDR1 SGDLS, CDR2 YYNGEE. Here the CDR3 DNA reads TGTGCCAGCAGCGTATCCAACAGGGAAAATGAAAAACTGTTTTTT. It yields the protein CASSVSNRENEKLFF.

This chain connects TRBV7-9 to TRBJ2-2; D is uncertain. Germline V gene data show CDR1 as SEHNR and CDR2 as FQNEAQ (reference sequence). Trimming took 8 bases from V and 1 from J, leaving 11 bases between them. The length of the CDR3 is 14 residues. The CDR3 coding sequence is TGTGCCAGCGGACCTCACCAGAACACCGGGGAGCTGTTTTTT. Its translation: CASGPHQNTGELFF.

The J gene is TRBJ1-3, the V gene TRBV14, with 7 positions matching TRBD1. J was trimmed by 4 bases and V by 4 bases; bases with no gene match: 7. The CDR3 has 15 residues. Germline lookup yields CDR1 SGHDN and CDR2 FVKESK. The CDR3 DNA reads TGTGCCAGCAGCCGCCGACAGGGTGTGGGAAACACCATATATTTT. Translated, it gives CASSRRQGVGNTIYF.

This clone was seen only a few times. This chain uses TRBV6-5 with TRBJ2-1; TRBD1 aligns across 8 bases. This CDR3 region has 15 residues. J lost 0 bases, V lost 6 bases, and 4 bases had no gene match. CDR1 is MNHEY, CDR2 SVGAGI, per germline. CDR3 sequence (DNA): TGTGCCAGCAGCCGCGACAGGGGCTCCTACAATGAGCAGTTCTTC. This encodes CASSRDRGSYNEQFF.